The rows below give T cell receptor beta chains drawn from one sample of a study of cytomegalovirus exposure and HLA in healthy donors. Profiled with immunoSEQ multiplex PCR; TCRdb holds only in-frame clones, not every one. The data show about 190,000 clones, about four fifths seen once. The sequenced sample consisted of PBMCs. All receptors come from a woman aged 40 to 49 in good health and CMV-seronegative. CDR3s include the opening cysteine and the closing phenylalanine or tryptophan. A D gene is named only where the DNA matches it firmly. The size of a clone is reported for some rows only, either as once, few or many, or as a class for expanded clones.

clone_size: -
d_call: -
j_call: TRBJ1-2
v_call: TRBV2
cdr3_length: 15
cdr3_aa: CASSRGAGDDYGYTF
cdr3_nt: TGTGCCAGCAGTCGGGGGGCAGGGGATGACTATGGCTACACCTTC

clone_size: -
d_call: TRBD1
j_call: TRBJ1-1
v_call: TRBV7-2
cdr3_length: 14
cdr3_aa: CASSPTQGSTEAFF
cdr3_nt: TGTGCCAGCAGCCCTACACAGGGGAGCACTGAAGCTTTCTTT

clone_size: -
d_call: -
j_call: TRBJ2-1
v_call: TRBV7-2
cdr3_length: 12
cdr3_aa: CASSSVYNEQFF
cdr3_nt: TGTGCCAGCAGCTCAGTTTACAATGAGCAGTTCTTC

clone_size: few
d_call: -
j_call: TRBJ1-5
v_call: TRBV6-5
cdr3_length: 13
cdr3_aa: CASNGGTNQPQHF
cdr3_nt: TGTGCCAGCAACGGGGGAACCAATCAGCCCCAGCATTTT

clone_size: -
d_call: -
j_call: TRBJ1-1
v_call: TRBV6-1
cdr3_length: 14
cdr3_aa: CASSETNKNTEAFF
cdr3_nt: TGTGCCAGCAGTGAAACCAACAAGAACACTGAAGCTTTCTTT

clone_size: -
d_call: TRBD1
j_call: TRBJ1-1
v_call: TRBV7-8
cdr3_length: 16
cdr3_aa: CASSSGQGNMNTEAFF
cdr3_nt: TGTGCCAGCAGCTCTGGACAGGGAAACATGAACACTGAAGCTTTCTTT

clone_size: few
d_call: TRBD2
j_call: TRBJ2-5
v_call: TRBV30
cdr3_length: 15
cdr3_aa: CAWSVQLAGVETQYF
cdr3_nt: TGTGCCTGGAGTGTCCAACTAGCGGGTGTGGAGACCCAGTACTTC

clone_size: few
d_call: TRBD1
j_call: TRBJ1-4
v_call: TRBV6-6
cdr3_length: 15
cdr3_aa: CASRDRVGGGEKLFF
cdr3_nt: TGTGCCAGCCGGGACAGGGTCGGAGGCGGAGAAAAACTGTTTTTT

clone_size: -
d_call: -
j_call: TRBJ2-2
v_call: TRBV27
cdr3_length: 15
cdr3_aa: CASSLSLANTGELFF
cdr3_nt: TGTGCCAGCAGTTTATCGTTAGCCAACACCGGGGAGCTGTTTTTT

clone_size: -
d_call: -
j_call: TRBJ2-1
v_call: TRBV5-1
cdr3_length: 15
cdr3_aa: CASSFAGYSYNEQFF
cdr3_nt: TGCGCCAGCAGCTTTGCGGGCTACTCCTACAATGAGCAGTTCTTC

clone_size: -
d_call: -
j_call: TRBJ1-1
v_call: TRBV19
cdr3_length: 18
cdr3_aa: CASSIRDRLSFFRTEAFF
cdr3_nt: TGTGCCAGTAGTATTCGAGACAGGCTTTCATTCTTTCGCACTGAAGCTTTCTTT

clone_size: once
d_call: -
j_call: TRBJ2-7
v_call: TRBV7-2
cdr3_length: 12
cdr3_aa: CASSLELGEQYF
cdr3_nt: TGTGCCAGCAGCTTAGAACTCGGCGAGCAGTACTTC

clone_size: -
d_call: TRBD2
j_call: TRBJ2-1
v_call: TRBV2
cdr3_length: 15
cdr3_aa: CASSLTSGRPNEQFF
cdr3_nt: TGTGCCAGCAGTCTGACTAGCGGGAGGCCCAATGAGCAGTTCTTC

clone_size: -
d_call: -
j_call: TRBJ1-4
v_call: TRBV19
cdr3_length: 16
cdr3_aa: CASSMRWRTTNEKLFF
cdr3_nt: TGTGCCAGTAGTATGCGGTGGCGGACAACTAATGAAAAACTGTTTTTT

clone_size: -
d_call: TRBD2
j_call: TRBJ2-3
v_call: TRBV5-6
cdr3_length: 14
cdr3_aa: CASSPGGAGDTQYF
cdr3_nt: TGTGCCAGCAGTCCCGGGGGGGCTGGCGATACGCAGTATTTT

clone_size: -
d_call: TRBD1
j_call: TRBJ1-2
v_call: TRBV5-6
cdr3_length: 14
cdr3_aa: CASSSGTDSYGYTF
cdr3_nt: TGTGCCAGCAGCTCTGGGACAGACAGCTATGGCTACACCTTC

clone_size: -
d_call: -
j_call: TRBJ2-1
v_call: TRBV7-2
cdr3_length: 12
cdr3_aa: CASTPRGGEQFF
cdr3_nt: TGTGCCAGCACGCCTCGGGGAGGCGAGCAGTTCTTC

clone_size: -
d_call: TRBD2
j_call: TRBJ2-5
v_call: TRBV2
cdr3_length: 12
cdr3_aa: CASSGPAGGPNF
cdr3_nt: TGTGCCAGCAGTGGACCCGCGGGGGGGCCAAACTTC

clone_size: -
d_call: -
j_call: TRBJ2-1
v_call: TRBV11-3
cdr3_length: 13
cdr3_aa: CASSSQGYNEQFF
cdr3_nt: TGTGCCAGCAGTTCCCAGGGGTACAATGAGCAGTTCTTC

clone_size: -
d_call: -
j_call: TRBJ2-3
v_call: TRBV30
cdr3_length: 13
cdr3_aa: CARAEGLADTQYF
cdr3_nt: TGTGCCAGAGCCGAGGGCCTCGCAGATACGCAGTATTTT

clone_size: -
d_call: -
j_call: TRBJ2-3
v_call: TRBV30
cdr3_length: 11
cdr3_aa: CAWSSTDTQYF
cdr3_nt: TGTGCCTGGTCCTCCACAGATACGCAGTATTTT

clone_size: once
d_call: -
j_call: TRBJ1-2
v_call: TRBV5-1
cdr3_length: 14
cdr3_aa: CASTPGGQFYGYTF
cdr3_nt: TGCGCCAGCACCCCGGGCGGACAGTTCTATGGCTACACCTTC

clone_size: -
d_call: TRBD1
j_call: TRBJ1-1
v_call: TRBV11-1
cdr3_length: 16
cdr3_aa: CASSRPPAGGNTEAFF
cdr3_nt: TGTGCCAGCAGCCGCCCTCCGGCAGGGGGCAACACTGAAGCTTTCTTT

clone_size: -
d_call: TRBD2
j_call: TRBJ2-1
v_call: TRBV7-9
cdr3_length: 15
cdr3_aa: CASSPGLGFDNEQFF
cdr3_nt: TGTGCCAGCAGCCCCGGACTAGGTTTTGACAATGAGCAGTTCTTC

clone_size: -
d_call: -
j_call: TRBJ1-2
v_call: TRBV5-1
cdr3_length: 16
cdr3_aa: CASSLAPGTPSYGYTF
cdr3_nt: TGCGCCAGCAGCTTGGCCCCCGGGACACCATCTTATGGCTACACCTTC

clone_size: -
d_call: -
j_call: TRBJ2-2
v_call: TRBV11-3
cdr3_length: 16
cdr3_aa: CASSLEAARDTGELFF
cdr3_nt: TGTGCCAGCAGCTTAGAGGCGGCTCGGGACACCGGGGAGCTGTTTTTT

clone_size: -
d_call: -
j_call: TRBJ1-3
v_call: TRBV2
cdr3_length: 11
cdr3_aa: CASTQANTIYF
cdr3_nt: TGTGCCAGCACCCAAGCAAACACCATATATTTT

clone_size: -
d_call: -
j_call: TRBJ1-1
v_call: TRBV28
cdr3_length: 11
cdr3_aa: CASTWNTEAFF
cdr3_nt: TGTGCCAGCACATGGAACACTGAAGCTTTCTTT

clone_size: -
d_call: TRBD1
j_call: TRBJ2-2
v_call: TRBV10-3
cdr3_length: 15
cdr3_aa: CAISGQGEGTGELFF
cdr3_nt: TGTGCCATCAGTGGACAGGGAGAAGGTACCGGGGAGCTGTTTTTT

clone_size: once
d_call: -
j_call: TRBJ2-1
v_call: TRBV11-2
cdr3_length: 15
cdr3_aa: CASSSTAGIQYEQFF
cdr3_nt: TGTGCCAGCAGCTCGACAGCTGGAATTCAGTATGAGCAGTTCTTC

clone_size: -
d_call: TRBD2
j_call: TRBJ2-1
v_call: TRBV11-2
cdr3_length: 16
cdr3_aa: CASRNIAGVLRNEQFF
cdr3_nt: TGTGCCAGCAGAAATATAGCGGGAGTACTTAGGAATGAGCAGTTCTTC

clone_size: -
d_call: TRBD1
j_call: TRBJ1-1
v_call: TRBV9
cdr3_length: 11
cdr3_aa: CASGNRGEAFF
cdr3_nt: TGTGCCAGCGGCAACAGGGGTGAAGCTTTCTTT

clone_size: -
d_call: -
j_call: TRBJ2-1
v_call: TRBV2
cdr3_length: 16
cdr3_aa: CASSEYGSGASDEQFF
cdr3_nt: TGTGCCAGCAGTGAATATGGTAGCGGAGCTTCGGATGAGCAGTTCTTC

clone_size: -
d_call: -
j_call: TRBJ1-2
v_call: TRBV5-1
cdr3_length: 14
cdr3_aa: CASSLEGDSYGYTF
cdr3_nt: TGCGCCAGCTCCTTGGAGGGCGACAGCTATGGCTACACCTTC

clone_size: -
d_call: -
j_call: TRBJ2-3
v_call: TRBV11-2
cdr3_length: 13
cdr3_aa: CASSLDLEHTQYF
cdr3_nt: TGTGCCAGCAGCTTAGATCTGGAGCATACGCAGTATTTT

clone_size: -
d_call: TRBD1
j_call: TRBJ1-2
v_call: TRBV5-5
cdr3_length: 15
cdr3_aa: CASSLVRQGDYGYTF
cdr3_nt: TGTGCCAGCAGCTTGGTGAGACAGGGGGACTATGGCTACACCTTC

clone_size: -
d_call: TRBD2
j_call: TRBJ2-3
v_call: TRBV9
cdr3_length: 15
cdr3_aa: CASSAGLDRTDTQYF
cdr3_nt: TGTGCCAGCAGCGCCGGACTAGATCGCACAGATACGCAGTATTTT

clone_size: -
d_call: -
j_call: TRBJ1-5
v_call: TRBV2
cdr3_length: 14
cdr3_aa: CASSVVLSNQPQHF
cdr3_nt: TGTGCCAGCAGTGTAGTCCTGAGCAATCAGCCCCAGCATTTT

clone_size: -
d_call: TRBD2
j_call: TRBJ2-1
v_call: TRBV19
cdr3_length: 16
cdr3_aa: CASSTELATRRYEQFF
cdr3_nt: TGTGCCAGTAGCACCGAACTAGCGACTCGCCGGTATGAGCAGTTCTTC

clone_size: once
d_call: -
j_call: TRBJ2-1
v_call: TRBV21-1
cdr3_length: 17
cdr3_aa: CASSKVRLAGVHNEQFF
cdr3_nt: TGTGCCAGCAGCAAAGTTCGGCTAGCGGGGGTGCACAATGAGCAGTTCTTC

clone_size: -
d_call: TRBD2
j_call: TRBJ2-7
v_call: TRBV12-5
cdr3_length: 14
cdr3_aa: CASGLTGRPYEQYF
cdr3_nt: TGTGCTAGTGGTTTGACCGGGAGGCCCTACGAGCAGTACTTC

clone_size: -
d_call: -
j_call: TRBJ1-2
v_call: TRBV28
cdr3_length: 12
cdr3_aa: CATIRQGYGYTF
cdr3_nt: TGTGCCACCATACGGCAGGGCTATGGCTACACCTTC

clone_size: -
d_call: -
j_call: TRBJ1-3
v_call: TRBV5-4
cdr3_length: 13
cdr3_aa: CASSLNGVNTIYF
cdr3_nt: TGTGCCAGCAGCTTGAACGGGGTAAACACCATATATTTT

clone_size: few
d_call: TRBD1
j_call: TRBJ2-1
v_call: TRBV6-5
cdr3_length: 14
cdr3_aa: CASSPDRTGNEQFF
cdr3_nt: TGTGCCAGCAGTCCGGACAGGACGGGTAATGAGCAGTTCTTC

clone_size: -
d_call: -
j_call: TRBJ2-1
v_call: TRBV30
cdr3_length: 16
cdr3_aa: CAWEPTFRGIYNEQFF
cdr3_nt: TGTGCCTGGGAACCTACGTTTAGGGGGATTTACAATGAGCAGTTCTTC

clone_size: -
d_call: -
j_call: TRBJ1-1
v_call: TRBV14
cdr3_length: 14
cdr3_aa: CASSQDLPREKAFF
cdr3_nt: TGTGCCAGCAGCCAAGATTTGCCCAGGGAAAAAGCTTTCTTT